This is a list of T cell receptor beta chains from one sample in a study of lymphopenia after photon versus proton radiotherapy. Here immunoSEQ multiplex PCR was the method, and the copy in TCRdb shows in-frame clones only, minus some. The profile shows approximately 31,000 clones, 84% of them singletons. This specimen was peripheral blood, taken from a patient treated with proton-based radiotherapy. The receptors derive from a woman between 65 and 79 years old with pancreatic cancer. Both conserved end residues are part of each CDR3. The D gene is left open where the match is weak. Expanded clones are given a class, and other clones once, few, many or no size at all.

clone_size | j_call | d_call | v_call | cdr3_aa | cdr3_nt
. | TRBJ1-1 | . | TRBV28 | CASSSPGALGNTEAFF | TGTGCCAGCAGTTCCCCGGGGGCGCTGGGGAACACTGAAGCTTTCTTT
. | TRBJ2-5 | . | TRBV27 | CASSPSVGKTQYF | TGTGCCAGCAGTCCGAGTGTTGGGAAAACCCAGTACTTC
. | TRBJ2-6 | TRBD1 | TRBV7-8 | CASSLALGTGLSGANVLTF | TGTGCCAGCAGCTTAGCCCTAGGGACAGGCCTCTCTGGGGCCAACGTCCTGACTTTC
. | TRBJ1-3 | TRBD1 | TRBV18 | CASSPDRGFSGNTIYF | TGTGCCAGCTCACCGGACAGGGGGTTCTCTGGAAACACCATATATTTT
. | TRBJ2-3 | TRBD1 | TRBV7-9 | CASSSRIDRGGLADTQYF | TGTGCCAGCAGCTCACGAATCGACAGGGGGGGGTTAGCAGATACGCAGTATTTT
. | TRBJ2-1 | TRBD2 | TRBV28 | CASSFSGSTEQFF | TGTGCCAGCAGTTTTAGCGGGAGTACTGAGCAGTTCTTC
. | TRBJ1-3 | . | TRBV9 | CASSVSGNTIYF | TGTGCCAGCAGCGTCTCTGGAAACACCATATATTTT
few | TRBJ2-4 | . | TRBV19 | CASIGPKGDDGYF | TGTGCCAGTATTGGACCGAAGGGCGATGATGGGTACTTC
. | TRBJ1-4 | . | TRBV2 | CATKGQPQSNEKLFF | TGTGCCACCAAAGGACAGCCTCAATCTAATGAAAAACTGTTTTTT
. | TRBJ1-5 | . | TRBV5-1 | CASSLGLGGDSNQPQHF | TGCGCCAGCAGCTTGGGTTTGGGCGGAGATAGCAATCAGCCCCAGCATTTT
. | TRBJ2-7 | . | TRBV29-1 | CSVPGPDLYEQYF | TGCAGCGTTCCGGGTCCTGACTTATACGAGCAGTACTTC